These 20 T cell receptor beta chains share one sample of origin, sequenced in a study of PD-1 blockade in classical Hodgkin lymphoma. Sequencing was performed with immunoSEQ multiplex PCR; in TCRdb, only in-frame clones are kept and a portion is missing. The profile shows tens of thousands of clones, around 80% of them singletons. Described time point: cycle 4 day 1 (C4D1), after 6 weeks of nivolumab. Autologous stem cell transplantation was followed by relapse in every patient, and brentuximab vedotin exposure varied. The sample in question was peripheral blood mononuclear cells (PBMCs), obtained before the fourth cycle of nivolumab. The receptors stem from a human donor with classical Hodgkin lymphoma.

This clone was recorded once. This chain links TRBV11-2 with TRBJ2-3; TRBD2 matches 9 bases. The V segment lost 6 bases and the J segment 4 bases; nucleotides outside the gene matches: 11. Per germline, CDR1 SGHAT and CDR2 FQNNGV. The CDR3 consists of 16 residues. The DNA for the CDR3 is TGTGCCAGCAGGACAGGGAGCGGGAGGATCTCAGATACGCAGTATTTT. Translation gives CASRTGSGRISDTQYF.

The chain employs TRBV4-1 and TRBJ1-3; D gene ambiguous. Germline V CDR1 and CDR2: MGHRA, YSYEKL. The CDR3 is made up of 13 amino acids. Trimming took 0 bases from V and 4 from J, leaving 4 bases between them. CDR3 sequence: CASSQDPGNTIYF. The CDR3 region has the DNA TGCGCCAGCAGCCAAGATCCCGGAAACACCATATATTTT.

This chain joins TRBV9 and TRBJ1-4, with D perhaps TRBD1 (5 bases). The CDR3 is made up of 15 amino acids. Looked up from germline, CDR1 is SGDLS and CDR2 is YYNGEE. The germline V and J ends were trimmed by 2 bases and 7 bases, with 15 bases remaining between them. CDR3 nucleotides: TGTGCCAGCAGCGTGGGGCCGGATTCACTTGAAAAACTGTTTTTT. This translates into CASSVGPDSLEKLFF.

This chain connects TRBV5-6 to TRBJ2-7, with D tentatively TRBD1 (6 bases). V lost 2 bases to trimming and J lost 2 bases, with 8 bases between them. This CDR3 is built from 13 residues. Germline V gene data show CDR1 as SGHDT and CDR2 as YYEEEE. The CDR3 DNA reads TGTGCCAGCAGCTTCCAGGGGCCCTACGAGCAGTACTTC. Residues: CASSFQGPYEQYF. Full variable domain (rest looked up from reference TRBV5-6 and TRBJ2-7): DAGVTQSPTHLIKTRGQQVTLRCSPKSGHDTVSWYQQALGQGPQFIFQYYEEEERQRGNFPDRFSGHQFPNYSSELNVNALLLGDSALYLCASSFQGPYEQYFGPGTRLTVT.

The V and J genes are TRBV27 and TRBJ2-1, with 8 bases identical to TRBD2. Trimming removed 6 bases from V and 3 bases from J; junction bases left unmatched: 4. CDR3 length: 14 residues. Germline V gene data show CDR1 as MNHEY and CDR2 as SMNVEV (reference sequence). The chain's CDR3 is CASSSGGDYNEQFF. CDR3 DNA: TGTGCCAGCAGCAGCGGGGGAGACTACAATGAGCAGTTCTTC.

This clone was counted between two and nine times. The sample contains more than one DNA sequence encoding this CDR3. The gene calls are TRBV28 and TRBJ1-1; D may be TRBD1 (5 bases). This CDR3 is 14 amino acids long. V was trimmed by 3 bases and J by 0 bases, leaving 8 bases between them. The germline V gene has CDR1 MDHEN and CDR2 SYDVKM. The CDR3 protein is CASSLGRMNTEAFF. CDR3 coding DNA: TGTGCCAGCAGTTTGGGGCGCATGAACACTGAAGCTTTCTTT.

This clone was counted between two and nine times. The rearrangement uses TRBV6-4 and TRBJ1-1; D possibly corresponds to TRBD1 (6 bases). This CDR3 comprises 13 residues. CDR1 and CDR2 from the germline V gene are MRHNA and SNTAGT. The ends were cut back, 6 bases at V and 4 bases at J, with 12 bases in the middle. The CDR3 coding sequence is TGTGCCAGCAGAGCAGGGGAGTTCACTGAAGCTTTCTTT. This encodes CASRAGEFTEAFF.

The CDR3 DNA reads TGTGCTAGTGTTCGACCTCCCTATAATTCACCCCTCCACTTT. It encodes CASVRPPYNSPLHF. This chain links TRBV12-5 with TRBJ1-6; D unresolved. Trimming stripped 7 bases from V and 2 bases from J, with 9 bases between. Germline V gene lookup returns CDR1 LGHNT and CDR2 FRNRAP. The CDR3 runs to 14 residues.

This clone has only a few counts. CDR3 nucleotides: TGTGCCAGCAGCCTCCTTTCAACAGATACGCAGTATTTT. Protein product: CASSLLSTDTQYF. This rearrangement joins TRBV7-2 to TRBJ2-3; D gene unclear. Deletions cut 5 bases from V and 3 bases from J, with 9 bases between. This CDR3 contains 13 residues. CDR1 is SGHTA and CDR2 is FQGNSA in the germline V gene.

The V and J genes are TRBV9 and TRBJ1-3, with TRBD1 as a possible D gene (5 bases). Trimming took off 3 bases at V and 0 bases at J, with 22 bases between the two ends. The germline V gene has CDR1 SGDLS and CDR2 YYNGEE. The CDR3 contains 19 residues. Here the CDR3 reads CASSAVVGTEAHSGNTIYF. The CDR3 DNA reads as TGTGCCAGCAGCGCCGTCGTGGGGACCGAAGCCCACTCTGGAAACACCATATATTTT. Full variable domain (missing parts from reference TRBV9 and TRBJ1-3): DSGVTQTPKHLITATGQRVTLRCSPRSGDLSVYWYQQSLDQGLQFLIQYYNGEERAKGNILERFSAQQFPDLHSELNLSSLELGDSALYFCASSAVVGTEAHSGNTIYFGEGSWLTVV.

V is TRBV6-6 and J is TRBJ1-5; D is possibly TRBD1 (5 bases). CDR3 length: 16 amino acids. The germline V gene has CDR1 MNHNY and CDR2 SVGAGI (reference sequence). Trimming left V 7 bases short and J 4 bases short, with 20 bases between. The CDR3 loop reads CASTVRLGGGNQPQHF. The DNA for the CDR3 is TGTGCCAGCACCGTACGGTTGGGGGGAGGGAATCAGCCCCAGCATTTT.

This clone appeared a few times. The chain employs TRBV2 and TRBJ1-4; D is undetermined. V lost 7 bases and J lost 4, with 10 bases in between. CDR1 and CDR2 (germline): SNHLY, FYNNEI. The CDR3 is 13 amino acids. CDR3 DNA: TGTGCCAGCATTTGGGATTATAATGAAAAACTGTTTTTT. Translation: CASIWDYNEKLFF.

The rearrangement links TRBV6-1 to TRBJ2-5; a weak D match, TRBD1 (6 bases). The length of the CDR3 is 16 residues. The germline V and J ends were trimmed by 2 bases and 4 bases, with 17 bases remaining between them. Germline-derived CDR1 and CDR2 are MNHNS and SASEGT. Written as DNA, the CDR3 is TGTGCCAGCAGTGAAATATTGGACAGACCTACAGAGACCCAGTACTTC. Protein product: CASSEILDRPTETQYF.

V and J are TRBV18 and TRBJ2-5; D is undetermined. Germline assignment: CDR1 KGHSH and CDR2 LQKENI. There are 14 residues in the CDR3. Trimming shortened V by 0 bases and J by 3 bases, and 8 bases separated the two germline ends. CDR3 DNA: TGTGCCAGCTCACCACCGTCGTTGAAAGAGACCCAGTACTTC. As protein: CASSPPSLKETQYF.

This chain uses TRBV2 with TRBJ1-5; 10 nucleotides match TRBD1. The ends lost 3 bases at V and 6 bases at J; junction bases unmatched: 11. Germline V gene sequence: CDR1 SNHLY, CDR2 FYNNEI. The CDR3 totals 17 residues. The chain's CDR3 is CASSEVRTGGGGQPQHF. Written as DNA, the CDR3 is TGTGCCAGCAGTGAGGTTCGGACAGGGGGGGGAGGTCAGCCCCAGCATTTT.

The DNA of the CDR3 is TGCGCCAGCAGCTACGCCAACCTGGGAGAGCAGTACTTC. Protein product: CASSYANLGEQYF. The rearrangement uses TRBV5-1 and TRBJ2-7; unclear D gene. This CDR3 contains 13 residues. V lost 3 bases and J 7 bases, leaving 14 bases between the germline ends. Per germline, CDR1 SGHRS and CDR2 YFSETQ.

This chain uses TRBV30 with TRBJ2-5; 10 positions agree with TRBD2. The CDR3 covers 14 residues. Germline CDR1 reads GTSNPN; CDR2 reads SVGIG (reference sequence). V gave up 2 bases and J gave up 5 bases; unmatched junction bases: 5. CDR3 amino acids: CAWSKVAGGETQYF. The CDR3 nucleotides are TGTGCCTGGAGTAAAGTAGCGGGAGGTGAGACCCAGTACTTC.

This sequence joins TRBV9 and TRBJ1-4; 10 nucleotides match TRBD1. The V and J ends lost 0 bases and 5 bases, in that order; junction bases with no gene match: 4. The germline V gene encodes CDR1 SGDLS and CDR2 YYNGEE. This CDR3 has 16 residues. CDR3 loop: CASSVGVGQGNEKLFF. For the CDR3, the DNA is TGTGCCAGCAGCGTAGGTGTGGGACAGGGGAATGAAAAACTGTTTTTT.

This chain connects TRBV2 to TRBJ1-2; D unresolved. Germline V gene data show CDR1 as SNHLY and CDR2 as FYNNEI. V shed 6 bases and J shed 4 bases, with 12 bases lying between them. The CDR3 loop spans 13 amino acids. DNA of the CDR3: TGTGCCAGCAGGATACAGACGTTCTATGGCTACACCTTC. This gives the protein CASRIQTFYGYTF. Using reference TRBV2 and TRBJ1-2 for the parts outside the CDR3, the full variable domain is EPEVTQTPSHQVTQMGQEVILRCVPISNHLYFYWYRQILGQKVEFLVSFYNNEISEKSEIFDDQFSVERPDGSNFTLKIRSTKLEDSAMYFCASRIQTFYGYTFGSGTRLTVV.

In nucleotides, the CDR3 is TGTGCCAGCAGTTTATCTACTGGAAGGGATGAAAAACTGTTTTTT. Translating it yields CASSLSTGRDEKLFF. The chain carries TRBV28 and TRBJ1-4; D remains ambiguous. CDR1 MDHEN and CDR2 SYDVKM come from the germline V gene. The CDR3 has 15 amino acids. Trimming pared 1 base from V and 6 bases from J, leaving 12 bases between.